Listed here are 21 T cell receptor beta chains from one sample, sequenced in a study of somatic mutations in cytotoxic T cells in rheumatoid arthritis. The assay was immunoSEQ multiplex PCR, and TCRdb's table has in-frame clones only and misses some. The sample includes about 19,000 clones, approximately 75% of them seen just once. Material: CD8+ T cells sorted from blood. These TCRs come from an adult with rheumatoid arthritis.

V gene TRBV13 combines with J gene TRBJ2-1; 11 bases are a match to TRBD2. There are 15 residues in the CDR3. Germline-derived CDR1 and CDR2 are PRHDT and FYEKMQ (reference sequence). The V gene end was trimmed by 2 bases and the J gene end by 6 bases; junction bases not matched to a gene: 3. CDR3 sequence (DNA): TGTGCCAGCAGCTTAACTAGCGGGGGAGGCAATGAGCAGTTCTTC. It translates to CASSLTSGGGNEQFF.

The table lists this clone with a count of one. The J gene is TRBJ2-1, the V gene TRBV27; 7 bases align to TRBD2. Trimming removed 3 bases from V and 0 bases from J; junction bases left unmatched: 2. The CDR3 covers 15 residues. The germline CDR1 and CDR2 sequences are MNHEY and SMNVEV (reference sequence). In nucleotides, the CDR3 is TGTGCCAGCAGTTTTGGGACTAACTCCTACAATGAGCAGTTCTTC. Translation: CASSFGTNSYNEQFF.

This chain joins TRBV6-5 and TRBJ2-7; D unclear. The CDR3 is made up of 11 amino acids. V was shortened by 2 bases and J by 2 bases, with 1 base between the two germline ends. Germline lookup yields CDR1 MNHEY and CDR2 SVGAGI. CDR3 in amino acids: CASSYAYEQYF. The CDR3 nucleotides are TGTGCCAGCAGTTACGCCTACGAGCAGTACTTC.

The chain employs TRBV11-2 and TRBJ2-1; D remains ambiguous. This CDR3 has 12 amino acids. Germline V gene lookup returns CDR1 SGHAT and CDR2 FQNNGV. Trimming pared 0 bases from V and 9 bases from J, leaving 6 bases between. The CDR3: CASSLEATEQFF. CDR3 nucleotides: TGTGCCAGCAGCTTAGAAGCCACTGAGCAGTTCTTC.

V and J are TRBV28 and TRBJ2-2, with a possible D match to TRBD2 (6 bases). CDR3 length: 16 amino acids. The ends were cut back, 8 bases at V and 1 base at J, with 17 bases in the middle. In germline, CDR1 is MDHEN, CDR2 SYDVKM. CDR3 amino acids: CASSPLGEENTGELFF. CDR3 nucleotide sequence: TGTGCCAGCTCCCCGCTCGGGGAGGAGAACACCGGGGAGCTGTTTTTT.

The rearrangement joins TRBV27 to TRBJ2-7; 12 nucleotides line up with TRBD1. The V gene end was trimmed by 0 bases and the J gene end by 9 bases; junction bases not matched to a gene: 6. Germline V gene lookup returns CDR1 MNHEY and CDR2 SMNVEV (reference sequence). The CDR3 sequence is 15 residues long. The CDR3 protein is CASSLSGTGGQRQYF. The CDR3 DNA sequence: TGTGCCAGCAGTTTATCCGGGACAGGGGGCCAAAGGCAGTACTTC.

CDR3 nucleotides: TGTGCCAGCATCACACTGCTTGAGGATACGCAGTATTTT. It yields the protein CASITLLEDTQYF. The chain employs TRBV28 and TRBJ2-3, with D unresolved. CDR3 length: 13 amino acids. Germline V CDR1 and CDR2: MDHEN, SYDVKM. Trimming stripped 7 bases from V and 6 bases from J, with 14 bases between.

The rearrangement uses TRBV28 and TRBJ1-2; tentatively, D is TRBD1 (6 bases). Trimming cost V 3 bases and J 2 bases, with 13 bases left between them. CDR3 size: 15 residues. Germline V gene lookup returns CDR1 MDHEN and CDR2 SYDVKM. CDR3 bases: TGTGCCAGCAGTTTGGTCACAGGGAGCAACTATGGCTACACCTTC. This sequence encodes CASSLVTGSNYGYTF.

The J gene is TRBJ2-5, the V gene TRBV9; TRBD2 matches at 8 bases. This CDR3 is built from 15 residues. V dropped 0 bases and J dropped 2; count of bases not matched to a gene: 3. Germline V lookup: CDR1 SGDLS, CDR2 YYNGEE. Written as DNA, the CDR3 is TGTGCCAGCAGCGTAGGTCCGGGGGGGCAAGAGACCCAGTACTTC. It specifies CASSVGPGGQETQYF.

The CDR3 here is CASSPGYSSYNEQFF. The CDR3 bases are TGTGCCAGTAGCCCCGGGTACTCCTCCTACAATGAGCAGTTCTTC. The J gene is TRBJ2-1, the V gene TRBV19; D gene uncertain. Trimming pared 6 bases from V and 0 bases from J, leaving 12 bases between. Germline values: CDR1 LNHDA, CDR2 SQIVND (reference sequence). CDR3 length: 15 amino acids.

This chain links TRBV6-5 with TRBJ1-5; D is undetermined. V was trimmed by 6 bases and J by 1 base, leaving 10 bases between them. Per the germline V gene, CDR1 is MNHEY and CDR2 is SVGAGI. The CDR3 length is 14 residues. Here the CDR3 DNA reads TGTGCCAGCAGCGCCGGAGGGAGCAATCAGCCCCAGCATTTT. Translating gives CASSAGGSNQPQHF.

The J gene is TRBJ2-1, the V gene TRBV4-3; D not certain. The germline V gene encodes CDR1 LGHNA and CDR2 YSLEER. CDR3 length: 17 residues. Trimming stripped 0 bases from V and 9 bases from J, with 21 bases between. In DNA form, the CDR3 reads TGCGCCAGCAGCCAAGACAGGAGAACTAACCCGTCGGGTGAGCAGTTCTTC. It encodes CASSQDRRTNPSGEQFF.

This chain connects TRBV7-3 to TRBJ2-1; 9 bases are shared with TRBD2. Per germline, CDR1 SGHTA and CDR2 FQGTGA. The ends lost 1 base at V and 1 base at J; junction bases unmatched: 2. The CDR3 is 16 amino acids. The CDR3 DNA sequence: TGTGCCAGCAGCTTAAGAGCGGGGGGTTCCTACAATGAGCAGTTCTTC. Protein: CASSLRAGGSYNEQFF.

CDR3 nucleotides: TGTGCCAGCAGCGTTGGAGGAGCGGGGTCCTACGAGCAGTACTTC. This translates into CASSVGGAGSYEQYF. This chain uses TRBV9 with TRBJ2-7, with 7 bases aligning to TRBD2. The CDR3 consists of 15 residues. Germline-derived CDR1 and CDR2 are SGDLS and YYNGEE. The J segment lost 1 base and the V segment lost 2 bases, leaving 6 bases of the junction unmatched.

The rearrangement joins TRBV2 to TRBJ2-7; 8 bases fit TRBD1. The CDR3 spans 13 residues. Per the germline V gene, CDR1 is SNHLY and CDR2 is FYNNEI. V shed 4 bases and J 4 bases; nucleotides not matched to a gene: 3. The CDR3 bases are TGTGCCAGCAGTGTATACAGGGGGTACGAGCAGTACTTC. It codes for CASSVYRGYEQYF.

The chain has TRBV5-1 and TRBJ2-3; D gene ambiguous. There are 15 residues in the CDR3. Trimming took off 1 base at V and 0 bases at J, with 9 bases between the two ends. Looked up from germline, CDR1 is SGHRS and CDR2 is YFSETQ. CDR3 residues: CASSLRLTSTDTQYF. CDR3 DNA sequence: TGCGCCAGCAGCTTGCGACTCACTAGCACAGATACGCAGTATTTT.

The chain carries TRBV28 and TRBJ1-2; D might be TRBD1 (5 bases). In germline, CDR1 is MDHEN, CDR2 SYDVKM. Trimming removed 8 bases at V and 6 bases at J, with 19 bases between. This CDR3 is 14 amino acids long. CDR3 in amino acids: CASLIGGGSNGYTF. The CDR3, as DNA: TGTGCCAGCCTGATCGGCGGGGGTTCGAATGGCTACACCTTC.

V gene TRBV28 combines with J gene TRBJ1-2, with a weak D call TRBD1 (5 bases). CDR3 length equals 13 residues. Between the trimmed V and J ends, which lost 10 bases and 4 bases, there was a span of 16 bases. Looked up from germline, CDR1 is MDHEN and CDR2 is SYDVKM. CDR3 loop: CATLKAGGYGYTF. For the CDR3, the DNA is TGTGCCACCCTCAAGGCCGGGGGCTATGGCTACACCTTC.

In its sample, this clone was seen a few times. The chain couples TRBV4-3 to TRBJ2-7, with 7 bases fitting TRBD1. The V segment lost 0 bases and the J segment 4 bases; nucleotides outside the gene matches: 9. The CDR3 runs to 16 residues. Germline values: CDR1 LGHNA, CDR2 YSLEER. CDR3 nucleotide sequence: TGCGCCAGCAGCCAAGAGTACCGTCAGGGGGTATACGAGCAGTACTTC. It encodes CASSQEYRQGVYEQYF.

V usage is TRBV19 and J usage is TRBJ2-5; tentative D call: TRBD1 (6 bases). Trimming took 1 base from V and 3 from J, leaving 12 bases between them. The CDR3 has 15 residues. The germline CDR1 and CDR2 sequences are LNHDA and SQIVND (reference sequence). CDR3 sequence (DNA): TGTGCCAGTAGTATAGGGTGGACAGCAAAAGAGACCCAGTACTTC. This gives the protein CASSIGWTAKETQYF. Supplemented by reference TRBV19 and TRBJ2-5, the full variable domain reads DGGITQSPKYLFRKEGQNVTLSCEQNLNHDAMYWYRQDPGQGLRLIYYSQIVNDFQKGDIAEGYSVSREKKESFPLTVTSAQKNPTAFYLCASSIGWTAKETQYFGPGTRLLVL.

The chain combines TRBV4-1 with TRBJ2-1; D possibly corresponds to TRBD2 (5 bases). Germline CDR1 is MGHRA and CDR2 is YSYEKL. V was cut by 0 bases and J by 9 bases, with 12 bases left in between. The CDR3 covers 14 residues. The CDR3 DNA reads as TGCGCCAGCAGCCAAGATCTAGCCAGCGTTGAGCAGTTCTTC. Translation: CASSQDLASVEQFF.